This T cell receptor (beta chain) is from a study of shared clonotypes between healthy human individuals. Measured with immunoSEQ multiplex PCR; TCRdb has only the in-frame clones, and not every one. This table has 1.6 million or so clones, around 97% appearing once. The receptor was isolated from a young man in good health. Sample: naive CD4+ T cells sorted from blood. Stated subset: CD45RA+ positively selected.

The CDR3 DNA reads as TGTGCCAGCAGCATTAGCCCGGGACTAACTTCCTACGAGCAGTACTTC. Amino acid sequence: CASSISPGLTSYEQYF. The rearrangement joins TRBV28 to TRBJ2-7, with TRBD2 matching over 7 bases. The germline CDR1 and CDR2 sequences are MDHEN and SYDVKM. The length of the CDR3 is 16 residues. Losses at the gene ends were 6 bases for V and 1 base for J; bases not matched to a gene: 12.